The 23 T cell receptor beta chains below come from one sample, sequenced in a study of blood T cell repertoires in COVID-19. Some clones are missing from TCRdb's copy, which holds only in-frame ones; the method was immunoSEQ multiplex PCR. The table shows 230,000 or so clones, with around 81% occurring only once. Sequenced: PBMCs or T cells enriched from blood (not recorded which). The origin of the receptors is a man aged 50-60 years who had recovered from COVID-19.

The chain has TRBV3-1 (or the pseudogene TRBV3-2) and TRBJ2-7, with 9 bases that match TRBD1. Germline CDR1 LGHDT, CDR2 YNNKEL (reference sequence). The CDR3 has 17 amino acids. V dropped 5 bases and J dropped 3; count of bases not matched to a gene: 14. The CDR3: CASSYSFQGQGYYEQYF. The CDR3 DNA is TGTGCCAGCAGCTACTCTTTCCAGGGACAGGGCTACTACGAGCAGTACTTC.

The V call is TRBV7-9, the J call TRBJ2-1; TRBD2 aligns across 10 bases. This CDR3 has 16 amino acids. The V segment lost 4 bases and the J segment 7 bases; nucleotides outside the gene matches: 10. Germline V CDR1 and CDR2: SEHNR, FQNEAQ (reference sequence). This CDR3 is CASSSELAGSTNEQFF. The DNA for the CDR3 is TGTGCCAGCAGCTCAGAACTAGCGGGATCAACAAATGAGCAGTTCTTC.

The chain combines TRBV11-2 with TRBJ1-5; 10 nucleotides agree with TRBD1. CDR1 and CDR2 from the germline V gene are SGHAT and FQNNGV. This CDR3 is 16 amino acids long. With 5 bases clipped from V and 2 bases from J, the junction kept 6 bases outside the gene matches. The CDR3 loop is CASSKTGGVGNQPQHF. DNA for the CDR3: TGTGCCAGCAGCAAGACAGGGGGCGTTGGCAATCAGCCCCAGCATTTT.

CDR3 DNA sequence: TGTGCCAGCAGTTTGTCGGGGAGGGATCAGCCCCAGCATTTT. It codes for CASSLSGRDQPQHF. The chain has TRBV28 and TRBJ1-5, with D uncertain. Germline CDR1 and CDR2: MDHEN and SYDVKM. V lost 3 bases, J lost 5 bases, and 11 bases lay in between. The CDR3 is made up of 14 amino acids.

This sequence joins TRBV11-3 and TRBJ2-2; 11 bases fit TRBD1. The CDR3 length is 15 residues. The ends lost 4 bases at V and 5 bases at J; junction bases unmatched: 3. Germline V lookup: CDR1 SGHNT, CDR2 YENEEA. CDR3 in amino acids: CASSSGTGGTGELFF. The CDR3 nucleotides are TGTGCCAGCAGCTCCGGGACAGGGGGTACCGGGGAGCTGTTTTTT.

The chain combines TRBV3-1 (or the pseudogene TRBV3-2) with TRBJ2-5; D is uncertain. This CDR3 spans 12 amino acids. Trimming removed 2 bases at V and 3 bases at J, with 4 bases between. The germline V gene has CDR1 LGHDT and CDR2 YNNKEL (reference sequence). In DNA form, the CDR3 reads TGTGCCAGCAGCCAATATGAAGAGACCCAGTACTTC. It specifies CASSQYEETQYF.

The chain recombines TRBV30 with TRBJ2-7; D remains unclear. The V end was cut by 2 bases, the J end by 2 bases, with 10 bases between. This CDR3 has 13 residues. Germline values: CDR1 GTSNPN, CDR2 SVGIG (reference sequence). The CDR3: CAWSLAVTYEQYF. CDR3 DNA sequence: TGTGCCTGGAGTTTGGCGGTAACCTACGAGCAGTACTTC.

The J gene is TRBJ2-5, the V gene TRBV3-1 (or the pseudogene TRBV3-2); D is perhaps TRBD2 (6 bases). The CDR3 spans 18 residues. V dropped 0 bases and J dropped 9 bases, with 26 bases sitting between them. CDR1 is LGHDT, CDR2 YNNKEL, per germline (reference sequence). CDR3 residues: CASSQDLTGRGGVGSQYF. As DNA, the CDR3 is TGTGCCAGCAGCCAAGATCTCACGGGGCGGGGAGGCGTTGGGTCCCAGTACTTC.

This clone was seen once. The chain uses TRBV6-5 and TRBJ2-1; 10 bases are a match to TRBD2. The CDR3 loop spans 15 amino acids. Per the germline V gene, CDR1 is MNHEY and CDR2 is SVGAGI. After removal of 8 bases from V and 8 bases from J, the junction contained 12 bases not matched to a gene. The CDR3 coding sequence is TGTGCCAGCCGCTCCGCTAGCGGGAGCGGGGATGAGCAGTTCTTC. Translated, it gives CASRSASGSGDEQFF.

V and J are TRBV14 and TRBJ1-6; TRBD1 matches 8 bases. The germline CDR1 and CDR2 sequences are SGHDN and FVKESK. The junction had 5 bases not matched to a gene; V was cut back by 6 bases and J by 7 bases. The CDR3 totals 14 residues. As DNA, the CDR3 is TGTGCCAGCAGTCAGGGGGCAAACAATTCACCCCTCCACTTT. As protein: CASSQGANNSPLHF.

Ten or more counts support this clone. This chain links TRBV7-6 with TRBJ1-1; D is possibly TRBD1 (5 bases). CDR1 and CDR2 from the germline V gene are SGHVS and FNYEAQ. The CDR3 extends over 16 amino acids. V lost 5 bases, J lost 0 bases, and 16 bases lay in between. The CDR3 sequence is CASSPVTGLMNTEAFF. The CDR3 DNA follows: TGTGCCAGCAGCCCAGTTACAGGTTTAATGAACACTGAAGCTTTCTTT.

The chain couples TRBV14 to TRBJ2-3, with D possibly matching TRBD1 (5 bases). The CDR3 length is 12 residues. Germline values: CDR1 SGHDN, CDR2 FVKESK. Trimming left V 3 bases short and J 10 bases short, with 11 bases between. DNA for the CDR3: TGTGCCAGCAGCCAGGCAGGGTACGCGCAGTATTTT. Its protein product is CASSQAGYAQYF.

V usage is TRBV6-5 and J usage is TRBJ2-7, with D possibly matching TRBD1 (7 bases). Trimming pared 0 bases from V and 5 bases from J, leaving 17 bases between. This CDR3 has 16 amino acids. Germline CDR1 reads MNHEY; CDR2 reads SVGAGI. CDR3 nucleotides: TGTGCCAGCAGTTACTCGAACCCAGGGGGAGGCGACGAGCAGTACTTC. Translating gives CASSYSNPGGGDEQYF.

This sequence joins TRBV6-5 and TRBJ1-2, with 9 bases that match TRBD1. CDR1 MNHEY and CDR2 SVGAGI come from the germline V gene. Trimming at V came to 2 bases and at J to 6 bases, leaving 7 bases not matched to a gene. The CDR3 runs 15 residues. The CDR3 is CASSYATGGGNGYTF. DNA for the CDR3: TGTGCCAGCAGTTACGCTACAGGGGGCGGAAATGGCTACACCTTC.

In this sample, this clone turned up a few times. This chain links TRBV5-1 with TRBJ1-4; maybe TRBD1 (6 bases). V was clipped by 5 bases and J by 1 base, with 9 bases between them. CDR1 and CDR2 (germline): SGHRS, YFSETQ. This CDR3 is 14 amino acids long. CDR3 bases: TGCGCCAGCAGGTCGACAGGAACTAATGAAAAACTGTTTTTT. This sequence encodes CASRSTGTNEKLFF.

The V gene is TRBV5-6, the J gene TRBJ1-4; possible D gene TRBD1, 5 bases. Trimming shortened V by 4 bases and J by 4 bases, and 14 bases separated the two germline ends. From germline, CDR1 is SGHDT and CDR2 YYEEEE. CDR3 length equals 15 residues. The CDR3 protein is CASSPAGGVNEKLFF. CDR3 DNA: TGTGCCAGCAGCCCGGCGGGGGGTGTTAATGAAAAACTGTTTTTT.

The chain combines TRBV7-9 with TRBJ1-2, with 7 bases lining up with TRBD1. V gave up 5 bases and J gave up 0 bases; unmatched junction bases: 6. CDR1 and CDR2 from the germline V gene are SEHNR and FQNEAQ (reference sequence). The CDR3 has 15 residues. The DNA of the CDR3 is TGTGCCAGCAGCCTCGACGGGACAGCTAACTATGGCTACACCTTC. It is translated as CASSLDGTANYGYTF.

The chain uses TRBV6-1 and TRBJ2-2; TRBD1 agrees at 8 bases. V dropped 1 base and J dropped 2; count of bases not matched to a gene: 3. Germline CDR1 and CDR2: MNHNS and SASEGT. The CDR3 totals 16 residues. In DNA, the CDR3 is TGTGCCAGCAGTGAAGGGACAGGGACAAACACCGGGGAGCTGTTTTTT. Translating it yields CASSEGTGTNTGELFF.

The chain joins TRBV21-1 to TRBJ2-2; the DNA was not used to check the table's D call, TRBD1. TRBV21-1 is given as a pseudogene. The CDR3 spans 16 residues. This CDR3 is CASSKFRQEYGGELFF. CDR3 in DNA: TGTGCCAGCAGCAAATTTCGGCAGGAATATGGCGGGGAGCTGTTTTTT.

This CDR3 is CASSLGTPSREQYF. The CDR3 region has the DNA TGTGCCAGCTCACTTGGGACTCCTTCAAGGGAGCAGTACTTC. The chain links TRBV18 to TRBJ2-7, with D possibly matching TRBD2 (6 bases). The V gene's germline CDR1 is KGHSH and CDR2 LQKENI. The CDR3 spans 14 residues. With 4 bases removed from V and 7 bases from J, the gap between germline ends came to 17 bases.

CDR3 in DNA: TGCGCCAGCAGCTTCAGGGCGGGGGACCTAACCGGGGAGCTGTTTTTT. It specifies CASSFRAGDLTGELFF. This rearrangement joins TRBV5-1 to TRBJ2-2; 7 nucleotides line up with TRBD2. From germline, CDR1 is SGHRS and CDR2 YFSETQ. Trimming at V came to 2 bases and at J to 5 bases, leaving 9 bases not matched to a gene. CDR3 size: 16 residues.

This chain connects TRBV10-3 to TRBJ1-5; D gene ambiguous. The ends were cut back, 5 bases at V and 11 bases at J, with 13 bases in the middle. Germline values: CDR1 ENHRY, CDR2 SYGVKD. The CDR3 runs to 12 residues. CDR3 region: CAISTEAWAQHF. The CDR3 region has the DNA TGTGCCATCAGTACCGAGGCATGGGCCCAGCATTTT.

The chain has TRBV11-2 and TRBJ2-7, with 8 nucleotides matching TRBD1. Germline values: CDR1 SGHAT, CDR2 FQNNGV. V lost 9 bases to trimming and J lost 2 bases; unmatched junction nucleotides: 6. The CDR3 length is 13 residues. The CDR3 protein is CASAPTGAYEQYF. The CDR3 DNA is TGTGCCAGTGCCCCGACAGGGGCCTACGAGCAGTACTTC.